These T cell receptor beta chains were read from a single sample in a study of cytomegalovirus exposure and HLA in healthy donors. The data were produced by immunoSEQ multiplex PCR, yet TCRdb's version contains in-frame clones alone and is incomplete. Of 120,000 to 150,000 clones in the sample, roughly 73% were seen once. Source material: PBMCs. The receptors here all came from a woman between 35 and 50 years old in good health and CMV-seronegative. The conserved cysteine and the conserved F or W are not part of the CDR3 here. The order of the fields is CDR3 protein, V gene, J gene.

ASSQHDRGQCEAF	TRBV4-2	TRBJ1-1
ASSFPGGNTIY	TRBV7-8	TRBJ1-3
ASSLVTGNGYGYT	TRBV5-5	TRBJ1-2
ASSMEGRIGQPQH	TRBV19	TRBJ1-5
ASIERAGAENTEAF	TRBV6-6	TRBJ1-1
ASSFGGENQPQH	TRBV27	TRBJ1-5
ASSQGRGGVTQY	TRBV7-8	TRBJ2-3
ASSPPGEGGPQETQY	TRBV4-2	TRBJ2-5
ASSLDRMGGSGTTYEQY	TRBV11-2	TRBJ2-7
ASSTAVNQPQH	TRBV19	TRBJ1-5
ASRFRQENTIY	TRBV6-5	TRBJ1-3
AISESGGGGAVGEQF	TRBV10-3	TRBJ2-1
ASSPPGLAPQETQY	TRBV14	TRBJ2-5
ASSATGFEDGYT	TRBV14	TRBJ1-2
ASSPGTSGGYNEQF	TRBV5-4	TRBJ2-1
ASSLDPPRGAGRDTQY	TRBV7-6	TRBJ2-3
SVVLNTEAF	TRBV29-1	TRBJ1-1
ASSRQVWSSKNTGELF	TRBV11-2	TRBJ2-2
ASSVASGTDSSPLH	TRBV9	TRBJ1-6
ASSDSGTNYGYT	TRBV2	TRBJ1-2
ASSTADTSYEQY	TRBV7-6	TRBJ2-7
ASSYSYRQETQY	TRBV6-5	TRBJ2-5
ASSLEQGFKAEAF	TRBV7-9	TRBJ1-1
ASSSAGRDTQY	TRBV5-1	TRBJ2-3
ASSQVAGVRNSPLH	TRBV14	TRBJ1-6
ASNVGGYTEAF	TRBV19	TRBJ1-1
ASSTHLGGENEQF	TRBV7-8	TRBJ2-1
ASLRQGANTEAF	TRBV2	TRBJ1-1
ASSPRGQGGEKLF	TRBV9	TRBJ1-4
SVEANSGGTDTQY	TRBV29-1	TRBJ2-3
ASSMRGIYFTEAF	TRBV19	TRBJ1-1
AISGKIDGGTGYT	TRBV10-3	TRBJ1-2
ASSVGQQDLQETQY	TRBV9	TRBJ2-5
ASSHRDSYGYT	TRBV6-5	TRBJ1-2
ASSANRFDQPQH	TRBV9	TRBJ1-5
ASTPGGGANVLT	TRBV7-9	TRBJ2-6
ASSPKRGDTDTQY	TRBV7-3	TRBJ2-3
ASSLTSGYNSPLH	TRBV7-3	TRBJ1-6
ASSMMDMNTEAF	TRBV19	TRBJ1-1
ASSPLQGWETQY	TRBV28	TRBJ2-5
ASSLVSRADTQY	TRBV11-2	TRBJ2-3
ASSVGPSTDTQY	TRBV2	TRBJ2-3
ASSELVGGRGVAGELF	TRBV6-1	TRBJ2-2
ASRGQGNGYT	TRBV7-2	TRBJ1-2
ASRPGHKVPSNYGYT	TRBV7-9	TRBJ1-2
AVETSGGYNEQF	TRBV2	TRBJ2-1
ASSLGASRTDTQY	TRBV7-9	TRBJ2-3
ASRNRNRVGYT	TRBV5-1	TRBJ1-2
ASSLDGVLGGAEAF	TRBV11-2	TRBJ1-1
ASSLGRNQPQH	TRBV7-6	TRBJ1-5
ASSPRTGVNTGELF	TRBV7-3	TRBJ2-2